This T cell receptor beta chain was retrieved from a study of cytomegalovirus exposure and HLA in healthy donors. Study conclusions and caveats: Researchers catalogued 150 or so TCR beta chains as cytomegalovirus-associated.

60 Vbeta and 13 Jbeta primers were used in PCR. Data came from immunoSEQ multiplex PCR; TCRdb stores just in-frame clones and leaves some out. The repertoire holds roughly 160,000 clones, about 80% seen once, with about 1.3% in the top ten. Concerning this clone: Its target is unknown.

V gave up 5 bases and J gave up 0 bases; unmatched junction bases: 6. Germline loops: CDR1 SGHTA, CDR2 FQGTGA. The CDR3 consists of 16 residues. J is TRBJ2-5 and V is TRBV7-3, with 10 nucleotides matching TRBD2. Input material: PBMCs. The clonotype originates from a man aged 25-45 years in good health and CMV-seronegative. The CDR3 bases are TGTGCCAGCAGCCCCACAGCGGGGGGGTACCAAGAGACCCAGTACTTC. Translating it yields CASSPTAGGYQETQYF.